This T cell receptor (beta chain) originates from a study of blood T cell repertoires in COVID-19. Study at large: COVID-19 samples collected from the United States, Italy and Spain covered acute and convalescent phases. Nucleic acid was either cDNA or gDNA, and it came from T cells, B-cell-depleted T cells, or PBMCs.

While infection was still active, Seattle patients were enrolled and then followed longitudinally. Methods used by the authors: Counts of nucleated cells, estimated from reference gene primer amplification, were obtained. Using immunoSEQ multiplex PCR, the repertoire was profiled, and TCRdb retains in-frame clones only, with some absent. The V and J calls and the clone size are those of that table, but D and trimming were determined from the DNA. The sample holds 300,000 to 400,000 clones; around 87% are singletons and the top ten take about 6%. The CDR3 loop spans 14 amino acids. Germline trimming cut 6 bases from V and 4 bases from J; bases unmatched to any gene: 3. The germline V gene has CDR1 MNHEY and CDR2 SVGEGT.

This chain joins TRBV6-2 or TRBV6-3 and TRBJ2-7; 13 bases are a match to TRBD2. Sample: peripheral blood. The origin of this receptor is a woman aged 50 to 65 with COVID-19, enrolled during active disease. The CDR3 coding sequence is TGTGCCAGCAGCCAACTAGCGGGAGGGTACGAGCAGTACTTC. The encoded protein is CASSQLAGGYEQYF.